This TCR beta chain originates from a study of cytomegalovirus exposure and HLA in healthy donors. Study findings and constraints: The study assumed roughly uniform donor sequencing depth for presence/absence analyses. Many donors carried some public TCRs, although rarity characterized most TCR sequences. It was reportedly the case that the classifier diagnosed cytomegalovirus status with high specificity and sensitivity. A later analysis appeared to link common viral pathogens to several of the most significant clusters.

With regard to this clone: Its specificity is not known.

The PCR used 60 Vbeta and 13 Jbeta primers. Libraries were prepared by immunoSEQ multiplex PCR; TCRdb keeps only in-frame clonotypes and omits some of them. Among more than 65,000 clones listed, around 79% were seen once. J lost 5 bases, V lost 4 bases, and 10 bases had no gene match. CDR3 length equals 15 residues. Germline V CDR1 and CDR2: SGHRS, YFSETQ. The source is a man in his late teens or twenties in good health and CMV-seropositive. V and J are TRBV5-1 and TRBJ2-7, with 9 nucleotides matching TRBD2. The sequencing sample was made of PBMCs. In DNA form, the CDR3 reads TGCGCCAGCAGCGCGAGTCTAGCGGGAAGCAACGAGCAGTACTTC. It is translated as CASSASLAGSNEQYF.